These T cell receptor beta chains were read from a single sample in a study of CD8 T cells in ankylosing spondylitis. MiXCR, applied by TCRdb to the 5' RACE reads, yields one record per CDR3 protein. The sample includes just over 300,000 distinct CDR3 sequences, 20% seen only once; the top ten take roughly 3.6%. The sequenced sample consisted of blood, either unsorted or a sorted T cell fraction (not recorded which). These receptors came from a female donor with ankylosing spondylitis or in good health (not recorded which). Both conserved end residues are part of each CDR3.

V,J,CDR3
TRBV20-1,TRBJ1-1,CSARKGGRAEAFF
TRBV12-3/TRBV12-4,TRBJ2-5,CASSTYRDGETQYF
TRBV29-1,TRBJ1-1,CSVEDRQNTEAFF
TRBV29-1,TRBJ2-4,CSVAPGTTHKNIQYF
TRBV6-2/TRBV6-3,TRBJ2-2,CASSPFSTSNTGELFF
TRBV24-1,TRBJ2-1,CATSLGLAGLNEQFF
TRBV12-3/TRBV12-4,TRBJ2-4,CASSPPGMGNIQYF
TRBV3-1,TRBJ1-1,CASSLGGAQVAFF
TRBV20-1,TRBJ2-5,CSARDPTAMGETQYF
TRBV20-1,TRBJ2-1,CSARHLRISYNEQFF
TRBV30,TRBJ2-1,CAWSVASNEQFF
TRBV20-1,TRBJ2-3,CSASQSTDTQYF
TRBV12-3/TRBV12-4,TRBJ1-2,CASSLDRERDYTF
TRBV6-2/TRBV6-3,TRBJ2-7,CASSRQYYEQYF
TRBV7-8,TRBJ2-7,CASSLGATPYEQYF
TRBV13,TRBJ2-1,CASSLFGTSGTSNEQFF
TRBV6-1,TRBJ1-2,CASSRQDFYGYTF
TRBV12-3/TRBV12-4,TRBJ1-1,CASTVSTKAFF
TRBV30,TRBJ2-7,CAWSVEGRGGEQYF
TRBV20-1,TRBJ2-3,CSARAPRGLATDTQYF
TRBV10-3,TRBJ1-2,CAISASESYTF
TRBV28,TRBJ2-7,CASSPAGDLFYEQYF
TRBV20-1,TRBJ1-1,CSAGGQGYAFF
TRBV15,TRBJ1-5,CATGTEGQPQHF
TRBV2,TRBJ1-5,CASSDAGGKDQPQHF
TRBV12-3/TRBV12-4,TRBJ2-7,CASSFQGGDSYEQYF
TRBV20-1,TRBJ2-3,CSARALGLASTDTQYF
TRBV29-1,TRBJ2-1,CSALTGRLYNEQFF
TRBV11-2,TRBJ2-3,CASSPGTSDTDTQYF
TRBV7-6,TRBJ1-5,CASSPTSNQPQHF
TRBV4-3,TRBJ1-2,CASSQVGNYGYTF
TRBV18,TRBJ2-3,CASSTGPADTQYF
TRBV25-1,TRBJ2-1,CASSRLAGSYNEQFF
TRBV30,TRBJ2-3,CAWSVRSGDTQYF
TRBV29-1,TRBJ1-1,CSVREGPTEAFF
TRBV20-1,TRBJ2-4,CSARAVGGSGINIQYF
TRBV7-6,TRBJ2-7,CASSFGTTYEQYF
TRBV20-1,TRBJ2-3,CSAQGGPETSGNTDTQYF
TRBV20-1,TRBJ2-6,CSARGPISGANVLTF
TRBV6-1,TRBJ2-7,CASSSNRGSYEQYF
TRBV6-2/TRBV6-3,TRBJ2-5,CASSYIRTRETQYF
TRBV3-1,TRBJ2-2,CASSPTGGRAGELFF
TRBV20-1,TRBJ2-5,CSAPPRELEETQYF
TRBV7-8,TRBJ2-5,CASSFRPAGSALTQYF
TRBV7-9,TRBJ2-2,CASSFLAGPNTGELFF
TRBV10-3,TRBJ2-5,CAISGGLQETQYF
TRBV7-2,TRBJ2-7,CASSHGTSRYEQYF
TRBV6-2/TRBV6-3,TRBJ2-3,CASSTQGLQKRDTQYF
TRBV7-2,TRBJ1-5,CASSLGQTYSNQPQHF
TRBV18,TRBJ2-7,CASSDRTGTSIYEQYF
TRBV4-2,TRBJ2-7,CASSQEPAGAYEQYF
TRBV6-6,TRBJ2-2,CASTTATGELFF
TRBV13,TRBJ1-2,CASSLGRLLDYGYTF
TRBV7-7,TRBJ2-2,CASRSTGLTGELFF
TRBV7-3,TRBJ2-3,CASSSRGGDGDTQYF
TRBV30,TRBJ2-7,CAWSVLGTRRRRLYEQYF
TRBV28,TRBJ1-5,CATDRAYQPQHF
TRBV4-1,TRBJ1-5,CASSKTGGLQPQHF
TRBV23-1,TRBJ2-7,CASSQSAVGQYYEQYF